Listed here is a single TCR beta chain. Two negative PCRs, clearance, or symptom resolution characterized the recovered Cohort 3 donors. The entry originates in a study of blood T cell repertoires in COVID-19. Sequencing was performed with immunoSEQ multiplex PCR; in TCRdb, only in-frame clones are kept and a portion is missing. Of a few hundred thousand clones in the sample, 80% to 90% were seen once. V shed 3 bases and J 7 bases; nucleotides not matched to a gene: 11. The CDR3 is 15 residues long. CDR1 and CDR2 from the germline V gene are KGHSH and LQKENI. The J gene is TRBJ1-2, the V gene TRBV18; the match to TRBD1 covers 7 bases. Specimen: PBMCs or T cells enriched from blood (not recorded which). This sequence originates from a man aged 30 to 39 who had recovered from COVID-19. CDR3 protein: CASSPLTGEFGGYTF. For the CDR3, the DNA is TGTGCCAGCTCACCTTTAACAGGGGAGTTTGGTGGCTACACCTTC.